Listed below are T cell receptor beta chains from one sample, sequenced in a study of multiple sclerosis patients with progressive multifocal leukoencephalopathy. TCRdb's copy holds only in-frame clones and misses some; the assay was immunoSEQ multiplex PCR. Among around 30,000 clones, around 91% were seen once, and the ten largest hold about 1.5%. Sequenced input: PBMCs. All receptors derive from a human donor with multiple sclerosis. The CDR3 runs from the conserved cysteine through the conserved F or W. The order of the fields is clone size, V gene, J gene, D gene, CDR3 protein, CDR3 DNA. A D gene is named only where the DNA matches it firmly. Clone size is given for some rows only: seen once, a few or many times, or a class if the clone is expanded.

clone_size: .
v_call: TRBV18
j_call: TRBJ1-1
d_call: .
cdr3_aa: CASSPQGHTEAFF
cdr3_nt: TGTGCCAGCTCACCGCAGGGGCACACTGAAGCTTTCTTT

clone_size: .
v_call: TRBV19
j_call: TRBJ2-7
d_call: TRBD2
cdr3_aa: CASSIVRGGLAGVVEQYF
cdr3_nt: TGTGCCAGTAGTATAGTGCGAGGAGGACTAGCGGGAGTGGTAGAGCAGTACTTC

clone_size: .
v_call: TRBV5-1
j_call: TRBJ1-2
d_call: .
cdr3_aa: CASSEGFYGYTF
cdr3_nt: TGCGCCAGCAGCGAGGGCTTCTATGGCTACACCTTC

clone_size: once
v_call: TRBV18
j_call: TRBJ2-6
d_call: TRBD2
cdr3_aa: CASSPRVLAGLSGANVLTF
cdr3_nt: TGTGCCAGCTCACCACGAGTACTAGCGGGCCTCTCTGGGGCCAACGTCCTGACTTTC

clone_size: .
v_call: TRBV6-1
j_call: TRBJ2-1
d_call: TRBD2
cdr3_aa: CASSEYETSDYNEQFF
cdr3_nt: TGTGCCAGCAGTGAATATGAGACTAGCGACTACAATGAGCAGTTCTTC

clone_size: .
v_call: TRBV6-4
j_call: TRBJ2-1
d_call: TRBD2
cdr3_aa: CASSELNVGGGEQFF
cdr3_nt: TGTGCCAGCAGTGAACTAAACGTTGGGGGGGGTGAGCAGTTCTTC

clone_size: .
v_call: TRBV27
j_call: TRBJ1-6
d_call: .
cdr3_aa: CASGDTPNSPLHF
cdr3_nt: TGTGCCAGCGGGGACACCCCTAATTCACCCCTCCACTTT

clone_size: .
v_call: TRBV7-2
j_call: TRBJ1-1
d_call: TRBD1
cdr3_aa: CASSPRTGRNTEAFF
cdr3_nt: TGTGCCAGCAGCCCGCGGACAGGTCGGAACACTGAAGCTTTCTTT

clone_size: .
v_call: TRBV5-8
j_call: TRBJ1-1
d_call: .
cdr3_aa: CASSPHPGVNTEAFF
cdr3_nt: TGTGCCAGCAGCCCGCATCCCGGGGTGAACACTGAAGCTTTCTTT

clone_size: .
v_call: TRBV7-2
j_call: TRBJ2-7
d_call: .
cdr3_aa: CASSLVHSAASYEQYF
cdr3_nt: TGTGCCAGCAGCTTAGTTCATTCGGCAGCGTCCTACGAGCAGTACTTC

clone_size: .
v_call: TRBV30
j_call: TRBJ2-2
d_call: .
cdr3_aa: CAWSPSRIRTGELFF
cdr3_nt: TGTGCCTGGAGTCCATCGAGGATCCGCACCGGGGAGCTGTTTTTT

clone_size: .
v_call: TRBV19
j_call: TRBJ1-2
d_call: .
cdr3_aa: CASSMRRWGGYTF
cdr3_nt: TGTGCCAGTAGTATGAGGCGGTGGGGTGGCTACACCTTC

clone_size: .
v_call: TRBV5-1
j_call: TRBJ2-7
d_call: TRBD1
cdr3_aa: CASSLDGTGTSYEQYF
cdr3_nt: TGCGCCAGCAGCTTGGATGGGACAGGCACTTCCTACGAGCAGTACTTC

clone_size: .
v_call: TRBV7-9
j_call: TRBJ1-3
d_call: .
cdr3_aa: CASSLSGLGNTIYF
cdr3_nt: TGTGCCAGCAGCTTATCAGGGTTGGGAAACACCATATATTTT

clone_size: .
v_call: TRBV27
j_call: TRBJ2-6
d_call: .
cdr3_aa: CASSLSMWGGGANVLTF
cdr3_nt: TGTGCCAGCAGTTTATCGATGTGGGGAGGTGGGGCCAACGTCCTGACTTTC

clone_size: once
v_call: TRBV28
j_call: TRBJ1-2
d_call: .
cdr3_aa: CASSPRVAGYTF
cdr3_nt: TGTGCCAGCAGTCCGCGTGTGGCTGGCTACACCTTC

clone_size: .
v_call: TRBV5-1
j_call: TRBJ2-1
d_call: .
cdr3_aa: CASSWGHLNEQFF
cdr3_nt: TGCGCCAGCAGCTGGGGCCACCTGAATGAGCAGTTCTTC

clone_size: .
v_call: TRBV19
j_call: TRBJ2-2
d_call: .
cdr3_aa: CASTPSRKNTGELFF
cdr3_nt: TGTGCCAGTACCCCCTCGCGGAAAAACACCGGGGAGCTGTTTTTT

clone_size: .
v_call: TRBV4-3
j_call: TRBJ2-3
d_call: .
cdr3_aa: CASSQDFGGIPTDTQYF
cdr3_nt: TGCGCCAGCAGCCAAGATTTTGGGGGTATCCCCACAGATACGCAGTATTTT

clone_size: .
v_call: TRBV28
j_call: TRBJ1-1
d_call: .
cdr3_aa: CASSLWASGTLNTEAFF
cdr3_nt: TGTGCCAGCAGTTTATGGGCCTCCGGGACATTGAACACTGAAGCTTTCTTT

clone_size: .
v_call: TRBV7-2
j_call: TRBJ1-1
d_call: .
cdr3_aa: CASSHPVDYRRNTEAFF
cdr3_nt: TGTGCCAGCAGCCATCCCGTGGACTACAGGAGAAACACTGAAGCTTTCTTT

clone_size: few
v_call: TRBV9
j_call: TRBJ2-7
d_call: TRBD2
cdr3_aa: CASSHGTSGRYEQYF
cdr3_nt: TGTGCCAGCAGCCATGGGACTAGCGGGAGGTACGAGCAGTACTTC

clone_size: .
v_call: TRBV14
j_call: TRBJ2-7
d_call: TRBD1
cdr3_aa: CASSHPRTGTYEQYF
cdr3_nt: TGTGCCAGCAGCCATCCTCGGACAGGAACCTACGAGCAGTACTTC

clone_size: .
v_call: TRBV27
j_call: TRBJ2-2
d_call: TRBD1
cdr3_aa: CASMGLQGAVGELFF
cdr3_nt: TGTGCCAGCATGGGTTTGCAGGGGGCCGTCGGGGAGCTGTTTTTT

clone_size: .
v_call: TRBV7-6
j_call: TRBJ2-7
d_call: .
cdr3_aa: CASSLSESSYEQYF
cdr3_nt: TGTGCCAGCAGCCTTAGCGAGAGCTCCTACGAGCAGTACTTC

clone_size: .
v_call: TRBV4-1
j_call: TRBJ2-7
d_call: .
cdr3_aa: CASSPNQGRSYEQYF
cdr3_nt: TGCGCCAGCAGCCCAAACCAGGGCCGGTCCTACGAGCAGTACTTC

clone_size: .
v_call: TRBV20-1
j_call: TRBJ2-3
d_call: .
cdr3_aa: CSPIGADTQYF
cdr3_nt: TGCAGTCCTATCGGGGCAGATACGCAGTATTTT

clone_size: .
v_call: TRBV5-6
j_call: TRBJ2-3
d_call: TRBD2
cdr3_aa: CASSLEIAGVGDTQYF
cdr3_nt: TGTGCCAGCAGCTTGGAGATAGCGGGAGTGGGAGATACGCAGTATTTT

clone_size: .
v_call: TRBV9
j_call: TRBJ1-6
d_call: .
cdr3_aa: CASSAMSGSSYNSPLHF
cdr3_nt: TGTGCCAGCAGCGCAATGTCAGGGAGCTCCTATAATTCACCCCTCCACTTT

clone_size: .
v_call: TRBV27
j_call: TRBJ2-7
d_call: TRBD2
cdr3_aa: CASSYYVPGLAGYEQYF
cdr3_nt: TGTGCCAGCAGTTATTATGTTCCGGGACTAGCGGGCTACGAGCAGTACTTC

clone_size: .
v_call: TRBV19
j_call: TRBJ1-4
d_call: .
cdr3_aa: CASRSGGTGEKLFF
cdr3_nt: TGTGCCAGTAGATCGGGGGGGACCGGTGAAAAACTGTTTTTT

clone_size: once
v_call: TRBV29-1
j_call: TRBJ2-1
d_call: TRBD1
cdr3_aa: CSVEFGDREYNEQFF
cdr3_nt: TGCAGCGTTGAATTCGGGGACAGAGAGTACAATGAGCAGTTCTTC

clone_size: .
v_call: TRBV30
j_call: TRBJ2-7
d_call: TRBD1
cdr3_aa: CARGGQGAYEQYF
cdr3_nt: TGTGCCCGGGGGGGACAGGGGGCCTACGAGCAGTACTTC

clone_size: .
v_call: TRBV28
j_call: TRBJ2-3
d_call: TRBD1
cdr3_aa: CASSLDRGFTYTQYF
cdr3_nt: TGTGCCAGCAGTTTGGACAGGGGCTTTACATATACGCAGTATTTT

clone_size: .
v_call: TRBV27
j_call: TRBJ1-1
d_call: TRBD1
cdr3_aa: CASGISGGNTEAFF
cdr3_nt: TGTGCCAGCGGAATTTCAGGGGGGAACACTGAAGCTTTCTTT

clone_size: .
v_call: TRBV5-1
j_call: TRBJ2-5
d_call: .
cdr3_aa: CASSLSGPQETQYF
cdr3_nt: TGCGCCAGCAGCTTAAGCGGTCCACAAGAGACCCAGTACTTC

clone_size: .
v_call: TRBV2
j_call: TRBJ2-7
d_call: .
cdr3_aa: CAIHPTQKREQYF
cdr3_nt: TGTGCCATTCATCCAACACAGAAGCGCGAGCAGTACTTC

clone_size: .
v_call: TRBV5-4
j_call: TRBJ2-1
d_call: TRBD1
cdr3_aa: CASSSDRGQFF
cdr3_nt: TGTGCCAGCAGCTCGGACAGGGGGCAGTTCTTC

clone_size: few
v_call: TRBV19
j_call: TRBJ1-2
d_call: TRBD1
cdr3_aa: CASNLSPGTGVGYTF
cdr3_nt: TGTGCCAGTAATCTCAGCCCCGGGACAGGGGTTGGCTACACCTTC

clone_size: .
v_call: TRBV30
j_call: TRBJ2-7
d_call: TRBD2
cdr3_aa: CAWTLAGGGTQYF
cdr3_nt: TGTGCCTGGACCCTAGCGGGAGGGGGGACACAGTACTTC

clone_size: .
v_call: TRBV15
j_call: TRBJ1-1
d_call: .
cdr3_aa: CATSPRTGWDTEAFF
cdr3_nt: TGTGCCACCAGCCCCCGGACGGGGTGGGACACTGAAGCTTTCTTT

clone_size: .
v_call: TRBV29-1
j_call: TRBJ1-2
d_call: TRBD1
cdr3_aa: CSAPGGQGAANYGYTF
cdr3_nt: TGCAGCGCCCCAGGAGGCCAGGGGGCCGCTAACTATGGCTACACCTTC

clone_size: .
v_call: TRBV7-8
j_call: TRBJ1-5
d_call: .
cdr3_aa: CASSLGSRVQPQHF
cdr3_nt: TGTGCCAGCAGCTTAGGGAGTCGGGTTCAGCCCCAGCATTTT

clone_size: once
v_call: TRBV7-3
j_call: TRBJ2-1
d_call: TRBD1
cdr3_aa: CASSLTSTGVSEQFF
cdr3_nt: TGTGCCAGCAGCTTAACCTCGACAGGGGTTTCTGAGCAGTTCTTC

clone_size: few
v_call: TRBV11-3
j_call: TRBJ2-6
d_call: TRBD2
cdr3_aa: CASSGSRGGPPGANVLTF
cdr3_nt: TGTGCCAGCAGTGGGTCTCGGGGAGGGCCCCCTGGGGCCAACGTCCTGACTTTC

clone_size: .
v_call: TRBV15
j_call: TRBJ2-3
d_call: .
cdr3_aa: CATSPGGVGTQYF
cdr3_nt: TGTGCCACCAGCCCCGGCGGGGTGGGTACGCAGTATTTT

clone_size: .
v_call: TRBV7-8
j_call: TRBJ1-1
d_call: TRBD1
cdr3_aa: CASSLAGTGGGNTEAFF
cdr3_nt: TGTGCCAGCAGCTTGGCCGGGACAGGGGGCGGGAACACTGAAGCTTTCTTT

clone_size: .
v_call: TRBV4-2
j_call: TRBJ1-5
d_call: .
cdr3_aa: CASSQGRVGQPQHF
cdr3_nt: TGTGCCAGCAGCCAGGGGAGGGTTGGACAGCCCCAGCATTTT

clone_size: .
v_call: TRBV6-1
j_call: TRBJ2-6
d_call: .
cdr3_aa: CASSDQRDVPSGANVLTF
cdr3_nt: TGTGCCAGCAGTGACCAACGGGACGTGCCCTCTGGGGCCAACGTCCTGACTTTC

clone_size: .
v_call: TRBV5-1
j_call: TRBJ2-3
d_call: TRBD2
cdr3_aa: CASSLAKQAGAPDTQYF
cdr3_nt: TGCGCCAGCAGCTTGGCCAAACAAGCGGGAGCCCCAGATACGCAGTATTTT

clone_size: .
v_call: TRBV12-5
j_call: TRBJ2-1
d_call: TRBD1
cdr3_aa: CASGMDRGFSGHEQFF
cdr3_nt: TGTGCTAGTGGCATGGACAGGGGATTTTCTGGACATGAGCAGTTCTTC

clone_size: .
v_call: TRBV4-3
j_call: TRBJ2-1
d_call: TRBD2
cdr3_aa: CASSQEAGGSYNEQFF
cdr3_nt: TGCGCCAGCAGCCAAGAAGCGGGAGGTTCCTACAATGAGCAGTTCTTC

clone_size: .
v_call: TRBV6-4
j_call: TRBJ2-6
d_call: .
cdr3_aa: CASSDSLYSGANVLTF
cdr3_nt: TGTGCCAGCAGTGACTCTTTATACTCTGGGGCCAACGTCCTGACTTTC

clone_size: .
v_call: TRBV6-5
j_call: TRBJ2-7
d_call: .
cdr3_aa: CASSYGRDPEQYF
cdr3_nt: TGTGCCAGCAGTTACGGCAGGGACCCCGAGCAGTACTTC

clone_size: .
v_call: TRBV7-2
j_call: TRBJ2-3
d_call: TRBD2
cdr3_aa: CASSHRGLAGEGTDTQYF
cdr3_nt: TGTGCCAGCAGCCATAGGGGACTAGCGGGAGAAGGCACAGATACGCAGTATTTT

clone_size: .
v_call: TRBV7-9
j_call: TRBJ1-1
d_call: .
cdr3_aa: CASSLERAGWAEAFF
cdr3_nt: TGTGCCAGCAGCTTAGAGCGGGCGGGTTGGGCTGAAGCTTTCTTT

clone_size: .
v_call: TRBV28
j_call: TRBJ2-2
d_call: TRBD1
cdr3_aa: CASIQGQGRELFF
cdr3_nt: TGTGCCAGCATTCAGGGACAGGGAAGGGAGCTGTTTTTT

clone_size: .
v_call: TRBV7-9
j_call: TRBJ2-2
d_call: .
cdr3_aa: CASSTMGLGTNTGELFF
cdr3_nt: TGTGCCAGCAGCACCATGGGGCTCGGGACAAACACCGGGGAGCTGTTTTTT